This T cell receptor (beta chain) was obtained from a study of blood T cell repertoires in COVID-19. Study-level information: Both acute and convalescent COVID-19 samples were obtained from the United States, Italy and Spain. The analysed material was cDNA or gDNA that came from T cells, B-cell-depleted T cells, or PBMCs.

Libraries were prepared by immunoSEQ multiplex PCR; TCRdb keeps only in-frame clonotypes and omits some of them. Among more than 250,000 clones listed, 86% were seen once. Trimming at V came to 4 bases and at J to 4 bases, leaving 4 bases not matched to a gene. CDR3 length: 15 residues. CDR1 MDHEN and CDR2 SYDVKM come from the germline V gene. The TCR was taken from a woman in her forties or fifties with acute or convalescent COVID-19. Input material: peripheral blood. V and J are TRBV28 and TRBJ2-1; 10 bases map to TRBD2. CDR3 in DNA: TGTGCCAGCAGTTCTATGACTAGCGGGTACAATGAGCAGTTCTTC. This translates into CASSSMTSGYNEQFF.